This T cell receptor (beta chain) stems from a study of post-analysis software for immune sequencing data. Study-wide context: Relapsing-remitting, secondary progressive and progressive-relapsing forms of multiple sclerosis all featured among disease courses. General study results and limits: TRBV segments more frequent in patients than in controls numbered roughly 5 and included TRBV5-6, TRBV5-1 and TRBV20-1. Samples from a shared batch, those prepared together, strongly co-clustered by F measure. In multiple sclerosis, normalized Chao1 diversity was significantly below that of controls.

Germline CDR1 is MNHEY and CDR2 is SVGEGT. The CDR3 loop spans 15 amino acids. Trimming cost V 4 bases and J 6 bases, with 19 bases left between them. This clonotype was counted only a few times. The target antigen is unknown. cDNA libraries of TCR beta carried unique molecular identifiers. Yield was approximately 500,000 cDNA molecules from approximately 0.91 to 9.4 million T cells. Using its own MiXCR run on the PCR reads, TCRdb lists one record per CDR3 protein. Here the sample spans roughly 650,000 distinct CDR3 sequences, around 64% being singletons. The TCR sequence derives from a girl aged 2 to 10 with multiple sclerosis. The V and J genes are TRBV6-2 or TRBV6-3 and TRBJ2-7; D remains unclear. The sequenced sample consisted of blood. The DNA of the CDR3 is TGTGCCAGCAGTTCCGACACCCGGCCATCTCTCGAGCAGTACTTC. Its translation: CASSSDTRPSLEQYF.